This entry describes one T cell receptor beta chain. Its antigen remains unidentified. V shed 0 bases and J 3 bases; nucleotides not matched to a gene: 2. The CDR3 covers 14 residues. Germline loops: CDR1 SGHRS, CDR2 YFSETQ. The source of the sample is a study of cytomegalovirus exposure and HLA in healthy donors. Study-wide points: Researchers reported that a few CMV-associated chains were confirmed in vitro as CMV antigen-specific.

The PCR ran on 60 Vbeta and 13 Jbeta primers. Data came from immunoSEQ multiplex PCR; TCRdb stores just in-frame clones and leaves some out. The table lists about 210,000 clones, over 80% of them singletons. Each donor was nominally healthy when sampled (though unrecorded immune exposures were likely). The chain uses TRBV5-1 and TRBJ2-5, with TRBD2 identical over 7 bases. Input material: PBMCs. The TCR sequence derives from a man aged 35-49 years in good health and CMV-seropositive. CDR3 loop: CASSLALAEETQYF. Here the CDR3 DNA reads TGCGCCAGCAGCTTGGCTCTAGCGGAAGAGACCCAGTACTTC.